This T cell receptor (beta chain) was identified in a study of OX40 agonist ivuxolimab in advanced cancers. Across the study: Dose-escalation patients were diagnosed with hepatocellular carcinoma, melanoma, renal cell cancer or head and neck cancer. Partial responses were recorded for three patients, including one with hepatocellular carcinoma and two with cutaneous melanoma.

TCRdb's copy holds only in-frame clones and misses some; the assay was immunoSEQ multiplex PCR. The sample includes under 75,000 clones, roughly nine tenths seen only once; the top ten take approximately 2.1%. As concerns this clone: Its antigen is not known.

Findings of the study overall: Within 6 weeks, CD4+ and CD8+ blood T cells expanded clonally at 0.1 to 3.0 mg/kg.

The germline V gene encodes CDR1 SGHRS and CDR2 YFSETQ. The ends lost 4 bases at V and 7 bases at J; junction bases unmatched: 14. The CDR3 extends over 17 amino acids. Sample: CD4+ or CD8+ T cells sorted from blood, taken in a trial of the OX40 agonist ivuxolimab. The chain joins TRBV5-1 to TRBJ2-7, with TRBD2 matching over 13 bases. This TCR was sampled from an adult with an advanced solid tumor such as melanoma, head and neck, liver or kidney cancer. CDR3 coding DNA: TGCGCCAGCAGCCACCGGACTAGCGGGAGCGAAATAGGAGAGCAGTACTTC. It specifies CASSHRTSGSEIGEQYF.